This T cell receptor (beta chain) was obtained from a study of T cell clonality in common variable immunodeficiency (dated by TCRdb to 2015 to 2017). Overall study results and their limits: Increased TCRbeta clonality was found in CVID subjects compared with healthy controls (t-test p = 0.018), with the increase being most characteristic of about a third of subjects. It was noted by the authors that sequencing of the repertoires of T cell subpopulations would be needed to clarify the cause of the increased clonality in CVID. Correlations between repertoire features and clinical complications were limited by patient heterogeneity within the CVID cohort. Healthy controls shared more TCRbeta clones with each other than CVID subjects shared among themselves (p < 0.0001). Although equal DNA input was used, an average of roughly 85,000 unique sequences per sample was obtained for controls, compared with some 30,000 for CVID samples. Reportedly, TCRbeta sequences from CVID had fewer deletions and N-nucleotide insertions, and highly modified clones with 13 or more V deletions were absent from CVID.

For sequencing, equivalent amounts of genomic DNA were input from CVID and control samples. For every sample, a 60 bp segment covering the rearranged TCRbeta CDR3 region was amplified and then sequenced. The immunoSEQ assay, a bias-corrected multiplex PCR combined with high-throughput sequencing, was used to amplify TCRbeta. The source study handled its data this way. Each unique nucleotide sequence was treated as a clone and annotated with V, D and J genes, copy number and frequency. Sequences were labeled productive if in frame, and non-productive if out of frame or containing stop codons. Clonality was calculated from Shannon's entropy as previously described. Mean CDR3 Kyte-Doolittle hydropathy was derived from the predicted amino acid sequences of productive clones. Using the R hclust function, scaled V gene usage was clustered hierarchically with Manhattan distance and complete linkage. To assess clone sharing by CDR3 amino acid sequence, 12 repertoires per group were resampled over 100 rounds. The repertoires were screened for 70 published EBV-specific TCRbeta sequences and a few hundred published CMV-specific TCRbeta sequences. Analysis left out two CVID samples that produced under 10,000 sequences, so some 45 CVID repertoires remained. Held by TCRdb, this immuneACCESS table contains in-frame sequences only and omits some clones. Under half of the omission traces to an unresolved V gene where checked; the cause of the rest is unknown. V, J and clone size derive from that table, while D and trimming were established from the DNA sequence. This sample holds tens of thousands of clones in total, without any singletons. About 0.86% of the sample belongs to the ten largest clones.

This clone was picked up many times. It lacks a known antigen. The observed sequence ends 3 residues before the CDR3 terminus, with the missing tail filled in from the germline J gene. Predominantly Caucasian heritage was noted among both the CVID patients and the healthy controls. From each donor, 5 to 8 ml of heparinized peripheral whole blood was collected. Genomic DNA from adults with common variable immune deficiency (CVID) and from healthy adult controls was used for sequencing of TCRbeta CDR3 repertoires. There were around 22 healthy adult volunteers in the control group (about 12 female and approximately ten male), ranging in age from 23 to 66 years, with a mean age of around 35. Diluted blood was density-centrifuged over Hypaque 1077 or Ficoll-Paque to isolate peripheral blood mononuclear cells. Unsorted mononuclear cells served as the source of genomic DNA, which was extracted either by Qiagen column purification or by a centrifugation-based method.

The CDR3 starts with the cysteine, ends with the phenylalanine, and has 14 residues. Part of the CDR3 DNA is given, 33 bases translated from base 1. The germline V and J ends show losses of 10 bases and 2 bases respectively, and no gene match explains 5 bases of the junction. CDR1 and CDR2 are read off the germline V gene as ENHRY and SYGVKD. Sequenced material: peripheral blood mononuclear cells. The origin of this receptor is a person aged 18 to 70 in good health. Here the chain combines TRBV10-3 and TRBJ2-3, with TRBD1 identical over 11 junction bases. The part of the CDR3 DNA that was read is TGTGCCACTAGGACAGGGGGCTCCACAGATACG. Its protein product is CATRTGGSTDT. The whole CDR3 protein is CATRTGGSTDTQYF.